These T cell receptor beta chains were read from a single sample in a study of T cell responses to AZD1222 COVID-19 vaccine. Method: immunoSEQ multiplex PCR; TCRdb's copy keeps in-frame clones and lacks some. The sample includes around 100,000 clones, 91% of them seen just once. The source was peripheral blood, collected on day 0 of AZD1222 vaccination. These receptor sequences come from an adult in good health. The CDR3 runs from the conserved cysteine through the conserved F or W. D genes are given only for firm matches. A row's size may be missing; if present it is once, few, many or a size class.

TGTGCCAGCAGTCCCAGGGGGCGAACTGAAGCTTTCTTT	CASSPRGRTEAFF	TRBD1	TRBV28	TRBJ1-1	-
TGCAGCGCCGGGACTTTCTACTACGAGCAGTACTTC	CSAGTFYYEQYF	-	TRBV29-1	TRBJ2-7	once
TGTGCCAGCAGCGCCCTCCCAGGGGGATCCGGCACAGATACGCAGTATTTT	CASSALPGGSGTDTQYF	TRBD1	TRBV9	TRBJ2-3	once
TGCGCCAGCAGCCCCCGGGACAGGGACTACAATGAGCAGTTCTTC	CASSPRDRDYNEQFF	TRBD1	TRBV5-1	TRBJ2-1	-
TGTGCCAGCAGTTTATCGAGGCAGACTGAAGCTTTCTTT	CASSLSRQTEAFF	-	TRBV27	TRBJ1-1	-
TGTGCCAGCAGCCCGAGGGGACTAGCGGGAGGAGATACGCAGTATTTT	CASSPRGLAGGDTQYF	TRBD2	TRBV7-9	TRBJ2-3	-
TGTGCCAGCAGCTTATTCTCCATGGGGGAGCAGTTCTTC	CASSLFSMGEQFF	-	TRBV7-3	TRBJ2-1	-
TGTGCCAGCAGTGCCTTTTACGAGCAGTACTTC	CASSAFYEQYF	-	TRBV28	TRBJ2-7	-
TGTGCCAGCAGCTTACCCAGGACAACTAATGAAAAACTGTTTTTT	CASSLPRTTNEKLFF	-	TRBV7-2	TRBJ1-4	-
TGTGCCAGCAGGCCTAGCGGGAGGCCTCACAATGAGCAGTTCTTC	CASRPSGRPHNEQFF	TRBD2	TRBV6-2/TRBV6-3	TRBJ2-1	-
TGTGCCAGCAGTGAAGGACCGATATCGGGCTACACCTTC	CASSEGPISGYTF	-	TRBV2	TRBJ1-2	-
TGTGCCAGCAGCCGAATTTTACATGAGCAGTTCTTC	CASSRILHEQFF	-	TRBV3-1/TRBV3-2	TRBJ2-1	-
TGCGCCAGCAGCCCCGGGACGGGCCAGGAGACCCAGTACTTC	CASSPGTGQETQYF	-	TRBV5-1	TRBJ2-5	-
TGTGCCAGCAGATCCTCACTAGCAAACAATGAGCAGTTCTTC	CASRSSLANNEQFF	-	TRBV6-5	TRBJ2-1	-